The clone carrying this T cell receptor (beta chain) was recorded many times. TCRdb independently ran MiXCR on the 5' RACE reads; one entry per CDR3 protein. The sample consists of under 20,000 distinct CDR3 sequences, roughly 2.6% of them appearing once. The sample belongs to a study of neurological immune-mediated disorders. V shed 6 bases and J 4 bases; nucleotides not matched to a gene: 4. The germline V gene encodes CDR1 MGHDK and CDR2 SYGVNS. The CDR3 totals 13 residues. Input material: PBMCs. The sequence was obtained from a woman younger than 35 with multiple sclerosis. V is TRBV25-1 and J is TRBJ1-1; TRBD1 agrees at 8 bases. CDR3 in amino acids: CASRQTGATEAFF. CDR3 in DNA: TGTGCCAGCAGGCAGACAGGGGCCACTGAAGCTTTCTTT.